These 12 T cell receptor beta chains came from one sample sequenced in a study of blood T cell repertoires in COVID-19 (TCRdb year 2020). Libraries came from the immunoSEQ multiplex PCR assay. The immuneACCESS repertoire file appears here via TCRdb, limited to in-frame rearrangements. These files lack a portion of the clones; in checked studies, under half of the deficit traces to unresolved V genes, and the cause of the others is not known. For this sample there are some 220,000 clones; around 90% appear just once. The biggest ten clones account for roughly 2.7% of the sample. Source material: PBMCs or T cells enriched from blood (not recorded which). The receptors shown here come from a woman aged 25 to 39 who had recovered from COVID-19.

The chain uses TRBV3-1 (or the pseudogene TRBV3-2) and TRBJ1-3, with D unresolved. The V and J ends lost 0 bases and 4 bases respectively, with 10 bases between them. The CDR3 consists of 15 residues. Germline-derived CDR1 and CDR2 are LGHDT and YNNKEL (reference sequence). CDR3 region: CASSQDSGVGNTIYF. The CDR3 bases are TGTGCCAGCAGCCAAGACAGCGGGGTAGGAAACACCATATATTTT.

This chain links TRBV2 with TRBJ1-3; D not resolved. Germline V gene lookup returns CDR1 SNHLY and CDR2 FYNNEI. V gave up 7 bases and J gave up 0 bases, with 13 bases separating them. This CDR3 comprises 15 residues. In nucleotides, the CDR3 is TGTGCCAGCAAGGTGGGCAGTTTCTCTGGAAACACCATATATTTT. This translates into CASKVGSFSGNTIYF.

The chain couples TRBV4-1 to TRBJ1-1; D not resolved. The CDR3 covers 15 residues. Germline V CDR1 and CDR2: MGHRA, YSYEKL. Trimming stripped 1 base from V and 1 base from J, with 10 bases between. CDR3 DNA sequence: TGCGCCAGCAGCCAAGTCATGAGTGGGAACACTGAAGCTTTCTTT. Its protein product is CASSQVMSGNTEAFF.

The chain recombines TRBV5-4 with TRBJ2-1; D may be TRBD2 (5 bases). CDR3 length: 16 residues. The V end lost 4 bases, the J end lost 0 bases, and 14 bases lay between the germline ends. Germline CDR1 SGHNT, CDR2 YYREEE (reference sequence). The CDR3 bases are TGTGCCAGCAGCGCGGGCGGGTCGAGCTCCTACAATGAGCAGTTCTTC. As protein: CASSAGGSSSYNEQFF. Based on the CDR3 plus reference TRBV5-4 and TRBJ2-1, the full variable domain is ETGVTQSPTHLIKTRGQQVTLRCSSQSGHNTVSWYQQALGQGPQFIFQYYREEENGRGNFPPRFSGLQFPNYSSELNVNALELDDSALYLCASSAGGSSSYNEQFFGPGTRLTVL.

The genes are TRBV2 and TRBJ1-5; D call uncertain. The ends were cut back, 4 bases at V and 4 bases at J, with 11 bases in the middle. CDR1 is SNHLY and CDR2 is FYNNEI in the germline V gene. The CDR3 consists of 14 residues. For the CDR3, the DNA is TGTGCCAGCAGTGTAGAGGGATCAAATCAGCCCCAGCATTTT. This encodes CASSVEGSNQPQHF.

The chain employs TRBV5-1 and TRBJ2-2, with 10 positions matching TRBD2. Per the germline V gene, CDR1 is SGHRS and CDR2 is YFSETQ. V was pared by 4 bases and J by 6 bases, with 24 bases of the junction left unmatched. This CDR3 spans 21 amino acids. For the CDR3, the DNA is TGCGCCAGCAGCCATATTCCCATCTCGAGCGGGGGGGCTTTTTTACCCGGGGAGCTGTTTTTT. Protein sequence: CASSHIPISSGGAFLPGELFF.

The rearrangement joins TRBV6-2 or TRBV6-3 to TRBJ1-6, with a tentative D call TRBD1 (5 bases). Germline V gene sequence: CDR1 MNHEY, CDR2 SVGEGT. The CDR3 is 15 residues long. V was trimmed by 2 bases and J by 10 bases, leaving 15 bases between them. CDR3 in DNA: TGTGCCAGCAGTTACAGGGAGGGGCCAGGATCACCCCTCCACTTT. Translated: CASSYREGPGSPLHF.

The chain is built from TRBV18 and TRBJ2-7, with D possibly being TRBD1 (5 bases). The ends were cut back, 6 bases at V and 0 bases at J, with 9 bases in the middle. The germline V gene encodes CDR1 KGHSH and CDR2 LQKENI. The CDR3 extends over 13 amino acids. The CDR3 DNA reads as TGTGCCAGCTCTACAGGAAACTCCTACGAGCAGTACTTC. Its translation is CASSTGNSYEQYF. Looking up the rest from reference TRBV18 and TRBJ2-7 gives the full variable domain: NAGVMQNPRHLVRRRGQEARLRCSPMKGHSHVYWYRQLPEEGLKFMVYLQKENIIDESGMPKERFSAEFPKEGPSILRIQQVVRGDSAAYFCASSTGNSYEQYFGPGTRLTVT.

The chain uses TRBV7-9 and TRBJ1-1; D remains ambiguous. The length of the CDR3 is 13 residues. V dropped 3 bases and J dropped 7 bases, with 12 bases sitting between them. The germline gives CDR1 SEHNR, CDR2 FQNEAQ (reference sequence). The CDR3 sequence: CASSFLDTIEAFF. The CDR3 nucleotides are TGTGCCAGCAGCTTCTTAGACACGATTGAAGCTTTCTTT.

CDR3 in amino acids: CASSLQSYEQYF. The CDR3 nucleotides are TGTGCCAGCAGTTTACAGTCCTACGAGCAGTACTTC. The chain joins TRBV12-3 or TRBV12-4 to TRBJ2-7; D ambiguous. The CDR3 sequence is 12 residues long. Trimming pared 2 bases from V and 1 base from J, leaving 3 bases between.

This chain uses TRBV10-2 with TRBJ1-1; D might be TRBD1 (6 bases). CDR3 length: 19 amino acids. Trimming cost V 4 bases and J 5 bases, with 29 bases left between them. Germline CDR1 and CDR2: WSHSY and SAAADI. CDR3 loop: CASSAKRGGRGSRQTEAFF. The CDR3 region has the DNA TGCGCCAGCAGTGCGAAACGCGGGGGCCGAGGGTCGAGACAGACTGAAGCTTTCTTT.

The rearrangement links TRBV7-2 to TRBJ1-2; D call uncertain. The germline V gene encodes CDR1 SGHTA and CDR2 FQGNSA. V was clipped by 3 bases and J by 5 bases, with 16 bases between them. The CDR3 sequence is 15 residues long. CDR3 amino acids: CASSLAAGIPYGYTF. Here the CDR3 DNA reads TGTGCCAGCAGCTTGGCAGCGGGGATCCCATATGGCTACACCTTC.